The table lists the clone carrying this T cell receptor beta chain with many counts. The antigen is not known. The CDR3 loop spans 12 amino acids. V was trimmed by 3 bases and J by 9 bases, leaving 11 bases between them. This sample is part of a study of response to subunit inactivated influenza vaccine. Notes on the study in general: After each seasonal influenza vaccination, few new T cells are recruited, the authors suggested.

TCRdb re-derived calls from the RT-PCR reads in MiXCR, one entry per CDR3 protein. The sample has about 780,000 distinct CDR3 sequences, about 18% seen once. The sample consisted of PBMCs from blood, taken more than 4 days after vaccination. The V and J genes are TRBV12-3 or TRBV12-4 and TRBJ1-1; D ambiguous. The source of this sequence is a man aged 45 to 65 who received an inactivated influenza vaccine. CDR3 in amino acids: CASSLGGLKAFF. CDR3 DNA sequence: TGTGCCAGCAGTTTGGGAGGACTGAAAGCTTTCTTT.